This TCR beta chain was found in a study of blood T cell repertoires in COVID-19. About the research overall: COVID-19 samples collected from the United States, Italy and Spain covered acute and convalescent phases.

V dropped 1 base and J dropped 5; count of bases not matched to a gene: 5. The CDR3 covers 15 residues. Germline CDR1 is SEHNR and CDR2 is FQNEAQ (reference sequence). In the authors' workflow: Counts of nucleated cells, estimated from reference gene primer amplification, were obtained. Clones were read by immunoSEQ multiplex PCR, and TCRdb kept only the in-frame ones, dropping some. D and trimming were read from the DNA, whereas the V and J calls and clone size are those reported in that table. The table shows 120,000 or so clones, with 79% occurring only once. Sequencing input: peripheral blood. The rearrangement uses TRBV7-9 and TRBJ1-2; TRBD1 aligns across 9 bases. The sequence derives from a man aged 40-49 years with active or convalescent COVID-19. The CDR3 spells CASSLEVGQGYGYTF. DNA of the CDR3: TGTGCCAGCAGCTTAGAGGTCGGACAGGGGTATGGCTACACCTTC.